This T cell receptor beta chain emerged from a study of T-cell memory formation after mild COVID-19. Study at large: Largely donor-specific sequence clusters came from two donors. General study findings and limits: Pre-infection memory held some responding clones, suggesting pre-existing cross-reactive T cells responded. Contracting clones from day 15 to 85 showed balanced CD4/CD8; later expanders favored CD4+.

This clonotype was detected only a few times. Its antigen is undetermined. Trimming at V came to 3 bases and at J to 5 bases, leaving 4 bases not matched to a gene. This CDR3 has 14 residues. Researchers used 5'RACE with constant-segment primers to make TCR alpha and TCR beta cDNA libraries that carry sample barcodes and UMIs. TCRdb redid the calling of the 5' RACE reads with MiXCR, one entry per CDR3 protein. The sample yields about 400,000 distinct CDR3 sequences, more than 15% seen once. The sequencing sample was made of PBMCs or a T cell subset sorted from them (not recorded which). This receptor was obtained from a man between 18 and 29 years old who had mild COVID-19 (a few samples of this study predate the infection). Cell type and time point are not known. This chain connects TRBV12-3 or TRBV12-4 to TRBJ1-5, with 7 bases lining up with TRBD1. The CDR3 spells CASSLAGGHQPQHF. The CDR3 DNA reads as TGTGCCAGCAGTTTGGCAGGGGGTCATCAGCCCCAGCATTTT.